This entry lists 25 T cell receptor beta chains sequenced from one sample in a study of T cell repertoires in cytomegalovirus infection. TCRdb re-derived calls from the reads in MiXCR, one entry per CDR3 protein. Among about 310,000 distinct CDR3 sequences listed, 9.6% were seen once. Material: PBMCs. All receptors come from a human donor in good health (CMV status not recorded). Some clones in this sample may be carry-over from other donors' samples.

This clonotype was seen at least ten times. The CDR3 nucleotides are TGTGCCAGCTCGCGGCGGGCGGGCTACAATGAGCAGTTCTTC. This encodes CASSRRAGYNEQFF. The genes are TRBV6-4 and TRBJ2-1; D possibly corresponds to TRBD2 (5 bases). CDR3 length: 14 residues. CDR1 is MRHNA and CDR2 is SNTAGT in the germline V gene. Between the trimmed V and J ends, which lost 8 bases and 3 bases, there was a span of 14 bases.

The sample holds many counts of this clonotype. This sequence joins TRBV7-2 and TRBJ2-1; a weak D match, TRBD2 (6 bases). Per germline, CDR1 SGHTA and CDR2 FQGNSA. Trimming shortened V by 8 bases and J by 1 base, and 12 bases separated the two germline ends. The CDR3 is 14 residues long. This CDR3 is CASRGGDSYNEQFF. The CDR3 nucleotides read TGTGCCAGCCGGGGCGGGGATTCCTACAATGAGCAGTTCTTC.

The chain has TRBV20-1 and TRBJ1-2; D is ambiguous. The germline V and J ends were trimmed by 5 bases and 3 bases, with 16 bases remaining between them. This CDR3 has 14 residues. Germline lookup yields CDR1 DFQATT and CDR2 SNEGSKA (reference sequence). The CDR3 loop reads CSAPITNTDYGYTF. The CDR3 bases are TGCAGTGCTCCCATCACCAACACCGACTATGGCTACACCTTC.

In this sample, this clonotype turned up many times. CDR3 nucleotide sequence: TGCAGTGCTAGGGCCACACGTGAGACCCAGTACTTC. This encodes CSARATRETQYF. The chain employs TRBV20-1 and TRBJ2-5, with unresolved D. Germline V lookup: CDR1 DFQATT, CDR2 SNEGSKA (reference sequence). The CDR3 extends over 12 amino acids. The germline V and J ends were trimmed by 3 bases and 5 bases, with 10 bases remaining between them.

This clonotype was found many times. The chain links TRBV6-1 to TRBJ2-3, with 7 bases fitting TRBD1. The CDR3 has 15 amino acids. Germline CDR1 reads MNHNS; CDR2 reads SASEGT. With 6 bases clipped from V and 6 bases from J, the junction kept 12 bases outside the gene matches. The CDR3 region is CASRSGTDLFDTQYF. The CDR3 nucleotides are TGTGCCAGCAGATCCGGGACAGACTTATTTGATACGCAGTATTTT.

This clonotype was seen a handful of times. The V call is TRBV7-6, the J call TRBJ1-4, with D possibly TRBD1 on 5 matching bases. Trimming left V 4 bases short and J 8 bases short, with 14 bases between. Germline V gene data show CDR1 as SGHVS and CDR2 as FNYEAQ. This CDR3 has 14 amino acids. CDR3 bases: TGTGCCAGCAGCTCCAGGGCACGTGAAGAAAAACTGTTTTTT. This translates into CASSSRAREEKLFF.

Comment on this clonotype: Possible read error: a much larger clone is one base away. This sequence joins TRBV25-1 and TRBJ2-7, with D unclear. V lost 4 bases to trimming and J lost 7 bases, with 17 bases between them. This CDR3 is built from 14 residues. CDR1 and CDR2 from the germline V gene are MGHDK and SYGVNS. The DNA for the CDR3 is TGTGCCAGCAGTGTACCTGGCACCAACCGGGAGCAGTACTTC. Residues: CASSVPGTNREQYF.

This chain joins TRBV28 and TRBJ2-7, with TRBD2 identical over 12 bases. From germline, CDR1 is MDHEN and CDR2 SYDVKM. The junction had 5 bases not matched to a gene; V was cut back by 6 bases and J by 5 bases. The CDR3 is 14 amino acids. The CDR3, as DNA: TGTGCCAGCAGCCCTAGCGGGGGGGCCCACGAGCAGTACGTC. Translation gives CASSPSGGAHEQYV.

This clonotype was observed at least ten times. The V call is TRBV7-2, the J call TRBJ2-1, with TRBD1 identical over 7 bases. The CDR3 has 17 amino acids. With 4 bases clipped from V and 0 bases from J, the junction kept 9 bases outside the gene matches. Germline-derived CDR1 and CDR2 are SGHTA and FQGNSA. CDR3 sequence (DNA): TGTGCCAGCAGCTCGACCGACAGGGTAAACTCCTACAATGAGCAGTTCTTC. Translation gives CASSSTDRVNSYNEQFF.

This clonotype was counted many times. Here the CDR3 reads CASSRGVGETQYF. The CDR3 region has the DNA TGTGCCAGCAGCCGCGGCGTTGGGGAGACCCAGTACTTC. This chain joins TRBV3-1 and TRBJ2-5; no reliable D call. The CDR3 contains 13 residues. Germline V gene data show CDR1 as LGHDT and CDR2 as YNNKEL (reference sequence). V gave up 4 bases and J gave up 5 bases, with 11 bases separating them.

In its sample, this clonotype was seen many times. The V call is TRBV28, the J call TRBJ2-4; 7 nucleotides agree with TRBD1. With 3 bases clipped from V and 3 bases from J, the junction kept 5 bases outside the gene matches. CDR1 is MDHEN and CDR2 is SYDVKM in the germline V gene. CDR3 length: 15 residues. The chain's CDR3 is CASSFQGDGKNIQYF. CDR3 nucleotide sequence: TGTGCCAGCAGTTTCCAGGGGGATGGCAAAAACATTCAGTACTTC.

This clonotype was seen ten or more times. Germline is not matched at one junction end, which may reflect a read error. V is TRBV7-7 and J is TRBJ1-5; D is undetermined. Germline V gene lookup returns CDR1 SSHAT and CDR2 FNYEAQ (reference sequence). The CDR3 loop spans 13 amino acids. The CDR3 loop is CASSQDVGQPQHF. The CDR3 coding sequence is TGTGCTAGCAGCCAAGACGTGGGTCAGCCCCAGCATTTT.

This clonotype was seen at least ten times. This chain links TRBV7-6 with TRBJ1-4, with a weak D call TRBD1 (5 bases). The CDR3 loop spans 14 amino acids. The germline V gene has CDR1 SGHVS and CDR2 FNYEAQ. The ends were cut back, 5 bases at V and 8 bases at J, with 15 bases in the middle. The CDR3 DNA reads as TGTGCCAGCAGCCTGACCGGGGCCGGGGAAAAACTGTTTTTT. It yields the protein CASSLTGAGEKLFF.

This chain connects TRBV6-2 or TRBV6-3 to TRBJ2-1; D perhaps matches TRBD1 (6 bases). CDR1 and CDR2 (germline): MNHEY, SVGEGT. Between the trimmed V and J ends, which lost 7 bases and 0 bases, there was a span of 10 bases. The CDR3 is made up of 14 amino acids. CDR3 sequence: CASNSRGSYNEQFF. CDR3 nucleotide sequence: TGTGCCAGCAATTCCAGGGGCTCCTACAATGAGCAGTTCTTC.

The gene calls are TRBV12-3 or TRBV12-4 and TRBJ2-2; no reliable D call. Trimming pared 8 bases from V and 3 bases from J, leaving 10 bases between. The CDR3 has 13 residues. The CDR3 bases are TGTGCCAGCGGTGGTGACTACACCGGGGAGCTGTTTTTT. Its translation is CASGGDYTGELFF.

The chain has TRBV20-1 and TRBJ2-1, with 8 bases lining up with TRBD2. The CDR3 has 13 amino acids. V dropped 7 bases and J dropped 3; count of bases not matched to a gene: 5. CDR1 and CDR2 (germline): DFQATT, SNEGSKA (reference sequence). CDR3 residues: CSVGTSVYNEQFF. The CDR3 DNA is TGCAGTGTCGGGACTAGTGTCTACAATGAGCAGTTCTTC.

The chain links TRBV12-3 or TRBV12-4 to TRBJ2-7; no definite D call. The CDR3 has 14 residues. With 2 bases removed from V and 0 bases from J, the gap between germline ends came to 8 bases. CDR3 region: CASSLLGPSYEQYF. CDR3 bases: TGTGCCAGCAGTTTATTAGGGCCCTCCTACGAGCAGTACTTC.

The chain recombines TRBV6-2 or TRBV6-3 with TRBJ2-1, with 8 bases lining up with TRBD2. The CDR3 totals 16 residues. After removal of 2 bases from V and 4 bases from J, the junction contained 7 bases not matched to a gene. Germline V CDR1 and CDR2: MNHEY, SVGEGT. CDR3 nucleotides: TGTGCCAGCAGTTACGTACGGGGGGGATTATACAATGAGCAGTTCTTC. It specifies CASSYVRGGLYNEQFF.

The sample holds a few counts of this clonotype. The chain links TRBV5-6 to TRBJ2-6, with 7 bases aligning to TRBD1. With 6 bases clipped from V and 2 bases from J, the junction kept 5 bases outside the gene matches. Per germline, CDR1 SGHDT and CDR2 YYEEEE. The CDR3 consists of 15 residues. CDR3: CASIITGAGANVLTF. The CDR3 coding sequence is TGTGCCAGCATCATTACAGGGGCTGGGGCCAACGTCCTGACTTTC.

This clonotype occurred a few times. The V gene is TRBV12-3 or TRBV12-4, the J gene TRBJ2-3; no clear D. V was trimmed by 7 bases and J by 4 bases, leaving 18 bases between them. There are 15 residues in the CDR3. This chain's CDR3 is CASTWGTPGPDTQYF. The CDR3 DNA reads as TGTGCCAGCACCTGGGGAACGCCTGGGCCAGATACGCAGTATTTT.

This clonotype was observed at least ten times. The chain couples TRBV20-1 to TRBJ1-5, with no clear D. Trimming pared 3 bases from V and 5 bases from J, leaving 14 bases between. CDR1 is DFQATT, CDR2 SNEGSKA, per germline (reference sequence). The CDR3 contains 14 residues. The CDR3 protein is CSASYAGSDQPQHF. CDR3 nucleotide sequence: TGCAGTGCTAGTTATGCGGGTTCGGATCAGCCCCAGCATTTT.

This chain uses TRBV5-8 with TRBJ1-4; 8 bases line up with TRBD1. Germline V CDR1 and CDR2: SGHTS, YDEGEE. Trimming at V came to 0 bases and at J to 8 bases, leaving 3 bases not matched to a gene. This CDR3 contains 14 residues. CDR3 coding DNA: TGTGCCAGCAGCTTGGGACGGGACAGGGAAAAACTGTTTTTT. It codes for CASSLGRDREKLFF. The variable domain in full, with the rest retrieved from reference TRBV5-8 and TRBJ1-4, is EAGVTQSPTHLIKTRGQQATLRCSPISGHTSVYWYQQALGLGLQFLLWYDEGEERNRGNFPPRFSGRQFPNYSSELNVNALELEDSALYLCASSLGRDREKLFFGSGTQLSVL.

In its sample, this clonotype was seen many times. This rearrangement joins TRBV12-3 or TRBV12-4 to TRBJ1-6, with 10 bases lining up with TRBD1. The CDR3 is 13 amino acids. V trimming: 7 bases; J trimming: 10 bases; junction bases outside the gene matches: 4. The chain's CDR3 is CASKTGGVSPLHF. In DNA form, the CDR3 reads TGTGCCAGCAAGACAGGGGGCGTATCACCCCTCCACTTT.

CDR3 in amino acids: CASSSTGTDFYGYTF. The DNA for the CDR3 is TGTGCCAGCAGTTCCACCGGGACGGATTTTTATGGCTACACCTTC. J is TRBJ1-2 and V is TRBV28; weak D call: TRBD1 (5 bases). This CDR3 has 15 amino acids. V was trimmed by 4 bases and J by 5 bases, leaving 17 bases between them. Germline values: CDR1 MDHEN, CDR2 SYDVKM.

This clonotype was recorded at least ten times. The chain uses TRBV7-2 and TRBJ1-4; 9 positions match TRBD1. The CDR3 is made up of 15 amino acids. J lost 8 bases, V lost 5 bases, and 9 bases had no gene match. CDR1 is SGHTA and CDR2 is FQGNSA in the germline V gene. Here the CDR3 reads CASSRGQGSWEKLFF. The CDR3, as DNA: TGTGCCAGCAGCAGAGGACAGGGGTCATGGGAAAAACTGTTTTTT. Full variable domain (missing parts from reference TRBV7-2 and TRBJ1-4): GAGVSQSPSNKVTEKGKDVELRCDPISGHTALYWYRQSLGQGLEFLIYFQGNSAPDKSGLPSDRFSAERTGGSVSTLTIQRTQQEDSAVYLCASSRGQGSWEKLFFGSGTQLSVL.